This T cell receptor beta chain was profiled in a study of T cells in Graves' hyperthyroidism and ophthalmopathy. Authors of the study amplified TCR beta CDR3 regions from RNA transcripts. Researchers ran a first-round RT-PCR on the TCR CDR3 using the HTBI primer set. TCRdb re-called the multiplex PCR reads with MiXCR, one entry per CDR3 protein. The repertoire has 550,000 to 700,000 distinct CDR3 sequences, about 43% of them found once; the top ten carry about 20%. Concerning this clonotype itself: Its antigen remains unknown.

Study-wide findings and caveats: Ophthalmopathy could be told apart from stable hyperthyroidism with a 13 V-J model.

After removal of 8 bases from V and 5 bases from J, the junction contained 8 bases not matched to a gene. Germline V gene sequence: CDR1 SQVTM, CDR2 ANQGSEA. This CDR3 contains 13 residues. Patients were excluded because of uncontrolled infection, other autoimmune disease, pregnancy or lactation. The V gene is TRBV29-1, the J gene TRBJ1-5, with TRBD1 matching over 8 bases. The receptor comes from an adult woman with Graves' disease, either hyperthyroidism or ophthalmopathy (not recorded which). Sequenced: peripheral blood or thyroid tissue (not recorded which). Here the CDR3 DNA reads TGCAGCAGTGTGGGACAGGTAGATCAGCCCCAGCATTTT. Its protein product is CSSVGQVDQPQHF.